The 15 T cell receptor beta chains listed next were all sequenced from one sample in a study of blood T cell repertoires in COVID-19. The data were produced by immunoSEQ multiplex PCR, yet TCRdb's version contains in-frame clones alone and is incomplete. The sample lists about 250,000 clones; over 75% were seen once. What was sequenced was PBMCs or T cells enriched from blood (not recorded which). The receptors shown here come from a man aged 40-55 years who had recovered from COVID-19.

The rearrangement uses TRBV9 and TRBJ2-3, with 12 bases aligning to TRBD2. V lost 7 bases and J lost 6; bases outside the gene matches: 3. Germline V gene sequence: CDR1 SGDLS, CDR2 YYNGEE. The CDR3 spans 13 residues. CDR3 in amino acids: CASGGLAGDTQYF. CDR3 DNA: TGTGCCAGCGGCGGACTAGCGGGGGATACGCAGTATTTT.

A word on this clone: This may be a read error, as it is one base from a much larger clone. Other DNA sequences in the sample encode the same CDR3. The CDR3 region is CASSLGQGAYEQYF. The CDR3 DNA reads TGTGCCAGCAGCTTGGGACAGGGGGCTTACGAGCAGTACTTC. The chain is built from TRBV7-9 and TRBJ2-7, with 12 nucleotides matching TRBD1. The CDR3 has 14 residues. The trim removed 3 bases at V and 4 bases at J, leaving 1 base unmatched. The germline CDR1 and CDR2 sequences are SEHNR and FQNEAQ (reference sequence).

V and J are TRBV29-1 and TRBJ1-1; TRBD1 is a possible D gene (5 bases). Per the germline V gene, CDR1 is SQVTM and CDR2 is ANQGSEA. This CDR3 is 13 amino acids long. V dropped 4 bases and J dropped 1 base, with 10 bases sitting between them. In DNA form, the CDR3 reads TGCAGCGTTGGGGAAAGGGGGAACACTGAAGCTTTCTTT. It codes for CSVGERGNTEAFF.

The V call is TRBV12-5, the J call TRBJ1-1, with D unclear. In germline, CDR1 is LGHNT, CDR2 FRNRAP. V was trimmed by 5 bases and J by 0 bases, leaving 13 bases between them. This CDR3 spans 15 amino acids. The CDR3 loop reads CASGPLRAMNTEAFF. In nucleotides, the CDR3 is TGTGCTAGTGGTCCCCTCCGAGCTATGAACACTGAAGCTTTCTTT.

V gene TRBV4-3 combines with J gene TRBJ1-1; possible D gene TRBD1, 6 bases. Trimming shortened V by 0 bases and J by 5 bases, and 16 bases separated the two germline ends. The CDR3 is made up of 16 amino acids. Germline lookup yields CDR1 LGHNA and CDR2 YSLEER. CDR3 nucleotide sequence: TGCGCCAGCAGCCAAGATCTTGAGGGGGGGCGAACTGAAGCTTTCTTT. Amino acid sequence: CASSQDLEGGRTEAFF.

This clone showed up just a few times. The chain combines TRBV3-1 (or the pseudogene TRBV3-2) with TRBJ2-7; 7 bases map to TRBD2. Trimming removed 0 bases from V and 5 bases from J; junction bases left unmatched: 4. Germline V lookup: CDR1 LGHDT, CDR2 YNNKEL (reference sequence). The CDR3 contains 14 residues. The CDR3 is CASSQEGGTHEQYF. The CDR3, as DNA: TGTGCCAGCAGCCAAGAGGGAGGGACCCACGAGCAGTACTTC.

This clone was counted once. The rearrangement uses TRBV4-1 and TRBJ2-1; TRBD2 matches at 14 bases. The germline gives CDR1 MGHRA, CDR2 YSYEKL. The CDR3 is 16 residues long. The J segment lost 7 bases and the V segment lost 5 bases, leaving 7 bases of the junction unmatched. The CDR3, as DNA: TGCGCCAGCAGCTTGGCAGGGACTAGCGGGGGTAATGAGCAGTTCTTC. This translates into CASSLAGTSGGNEQFF.

The genes are TRBV9 and TRBJ2-1, with a tentative D call TRBD2 (6 bases). V was shortened by 2 bases and J by 6 bases, with 12 bases between the two germline ends. CDR1 and CDR2 from the germline V gene are SGDLS and YYNGEE. This CDR3 has 14 amino acids. The CDR3 region is CASSVTMGGNEQFF. The CDR3 region has the DNA TGTGCCAGCAGCGTGACTATGGGGGGCAATGAGCAGTTCTTC.

The CDR3 coding sequence is TGTGCCACCTTCCCCGGGACTAGCAGATCCGATGAGCAGTTCTTC. It encodes CATFPGTSRSDEQFF. The V gene is TRBV6-5, the J gene TRBJ2-1, with 9 bases that match TRBD2. V was pared by 10 bases and J by 8 bases, with 15 bases of the junction left unmatched. In germline, CDR1 is MNHEY, CDR2 SVGAGI. The CDR3 loop spans 15 amino acids.

This chain connects TRBV7-2 to TRBJ1-2; no clear D. Germline V lookup: CDR1 SGHTA, CDR2 FQGNSA. V gave up 2 bases and J gave up 5 bases, with 12 bases separating them. The CDR3 totals 14 residues. CDR3 amino acids: CASSLRVSGYGYTF. CDR3 in DNA: TGTGCCAGCAGCTTACGGGTTTCGGGGTATGGCTACACCTTC.

V is TRBV20-1 and J is TRBJ2-7; TRBD2 matches at 7 bases. The CDR3 is made up of 13 amino acids. The V gene's germline CDR1 is DFQATT and CDR2 SNEGSKA (reference sequence). Unmatched junction bases numbered 11, after V lost 3 bases and J lost 9 bases. CDR3 in DNA: TGCAGTGCTAGTCCCTTCTGGGGGGGGTTGCAGTACTTC. It codes for CSASPFWGGLQYF.

The V and J genes are TRBV9 and TRBJ2-3, with D possibly matching TRBD2 (6 bases). Germline assignment: CDR1 SGDLS and CDR2 YYNGEE. V was pared by 2 bases and J by 4 bases, with 8 bases between. This CDR3 spans 13 amino acids. Written as DNA, the CDR3 is TGTGCCAGCAGCGTTGCTAGCGCAGATACGCAGTATTTT. Translating it yields CASSVASADTQYF.

The gene calls are TRBV27 and TRBJ1-2; 8 bases line up with TRBD1. Germline loops: CDR1 MNHEY, CDR2 SMNVEV (reference sequence). With 4 bases clipped from V and 6 bases from J, the junction kept 4 bases outside the gene matches. CDR3 length: 13 amino acids. The CDR3 DNA follows: TGTGCCAGCAGTTCGGACAGGGTCCATGGCTACACCTTC. Protein product: CASSSDRVHGYTF.

This clone was found once. The chain uses TRBV12-3 or TRBV12-4 and TRBJ1-2, with unresolved D. The V gene lost 1 base and the J gene lost 2 bases, with 5 bases spanning the gap. CDR3 length: 13 residues. The CDR3 DNA is TGTGCCAGCAGTTTAGACTCCAACTATGGCTACACCTTC. This translates into CASSLDSNYGYTF.

The V and J genes are TRBV6-1 and TRBJ1-6; D ambiguous. V lost 3 bases, J lost 6 bases, and 6 bases lay in between. In germline, CDR1 is MNHNS, CDR2 SASEGT. The CDR3 has 13 amino acids. The CDR3 DNA follows: TGTGCCAGCAGTGATTACGGTAATTCACCCCTCCACTTT. Amino acid sequence: CASSDYGNSPLHF.